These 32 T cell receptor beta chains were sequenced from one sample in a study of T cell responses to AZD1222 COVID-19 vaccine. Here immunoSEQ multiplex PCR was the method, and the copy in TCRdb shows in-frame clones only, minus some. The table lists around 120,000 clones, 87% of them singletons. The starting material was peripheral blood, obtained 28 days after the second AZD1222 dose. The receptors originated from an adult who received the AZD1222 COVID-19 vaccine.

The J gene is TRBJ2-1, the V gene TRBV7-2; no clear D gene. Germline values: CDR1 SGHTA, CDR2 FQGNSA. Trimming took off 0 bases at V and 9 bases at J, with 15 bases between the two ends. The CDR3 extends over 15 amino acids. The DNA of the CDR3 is TGTGCCAGCAGCTTAGCGTCGGTAGTTAGCATTGAGCAGTTCTTC. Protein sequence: CASSLASVVSIEQFF.

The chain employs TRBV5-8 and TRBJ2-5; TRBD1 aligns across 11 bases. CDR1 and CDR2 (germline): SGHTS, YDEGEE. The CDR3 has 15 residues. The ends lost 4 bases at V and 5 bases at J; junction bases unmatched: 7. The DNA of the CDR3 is TGTGCCAGCAGCACATGGACAGGGGGCGGCGAGACCCAGTACTTC. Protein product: CASSTWTGGGETQYF.

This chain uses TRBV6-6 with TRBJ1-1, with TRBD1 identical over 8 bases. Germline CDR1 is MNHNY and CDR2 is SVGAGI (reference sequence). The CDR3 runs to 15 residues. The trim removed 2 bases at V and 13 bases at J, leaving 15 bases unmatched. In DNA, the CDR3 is TGTGCCAGCAGTTACCAAGGACAGGGCGGATCTGGGGGTTTCTTT. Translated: CASSYQGQGGSGGFF.

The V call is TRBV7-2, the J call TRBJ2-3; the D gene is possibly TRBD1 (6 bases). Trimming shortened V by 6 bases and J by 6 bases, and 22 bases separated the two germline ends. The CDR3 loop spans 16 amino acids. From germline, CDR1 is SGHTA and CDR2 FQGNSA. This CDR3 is CASRRGQGMVSDTQYF. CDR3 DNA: TGTGCCAGCAGACGAGGCCAGGGGATGGTTTCGGATACGCAGTATTTT.

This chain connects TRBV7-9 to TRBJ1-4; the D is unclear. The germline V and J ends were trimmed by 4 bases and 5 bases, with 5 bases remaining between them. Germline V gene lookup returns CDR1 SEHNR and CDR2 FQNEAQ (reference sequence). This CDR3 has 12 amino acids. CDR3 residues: CASSSYNEKLFF. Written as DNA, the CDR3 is TGTGCCAGCAGCTCTTACAATGAAAAACTGTTTTTT.

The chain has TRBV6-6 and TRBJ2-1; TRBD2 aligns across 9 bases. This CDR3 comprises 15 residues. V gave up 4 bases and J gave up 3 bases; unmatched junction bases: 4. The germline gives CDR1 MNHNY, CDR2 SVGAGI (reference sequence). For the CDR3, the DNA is TGTGCCAGCAGTTTCGTAGCGGGGGACTACAATGAGCAGTTCTTC. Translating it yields CASSFVAGDYNEQFF.

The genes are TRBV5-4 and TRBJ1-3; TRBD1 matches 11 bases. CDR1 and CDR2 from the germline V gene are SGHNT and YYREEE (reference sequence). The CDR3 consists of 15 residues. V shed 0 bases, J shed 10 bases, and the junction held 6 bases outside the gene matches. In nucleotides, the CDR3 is TGTGCCAGCAGCTTGGCGGGACAGGGGGTCGGGACCATATATTTT. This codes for CASSLAGQGVGTIYF.

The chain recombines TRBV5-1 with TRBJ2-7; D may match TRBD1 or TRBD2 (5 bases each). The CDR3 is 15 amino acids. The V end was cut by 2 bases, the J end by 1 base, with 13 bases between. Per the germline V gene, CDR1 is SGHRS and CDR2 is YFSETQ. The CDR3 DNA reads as TGCGCCAGCAGCTTCCGGGACGGATCATCCTACGAGCAGTACTTC. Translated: CASSFRDGSSYEQYF. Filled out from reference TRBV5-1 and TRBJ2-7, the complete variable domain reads KAGVTQTPRYLIKTRGQQVTLSCSPISGHRSVSWYQQTPGQGLQFLFEYFSETQRNKGNFPGRFSGRQFSNSRSEMNVSTLELGDSALYLCASSFRDGSSYEQYFGPGTRLTVT.

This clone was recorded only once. The CDR3 reads CASSQSFRGKRGEQFF. CDR3 nucleotides: TGTGCCAGCAGCCAAAGCTTTCGGGGAAAGAGAGGTGAGCAGTTCTTC. The rearrangement joins TRBV14 to TRBJ2-1; tentatively, D is TRBD2 (5 bases). In germline, CDR1 is SGHDN, CDR2 FVKESK. The V end was cut by 2 bases, the J end by 9 bases, with 20 bases between. The CDR3 has 16 residues.

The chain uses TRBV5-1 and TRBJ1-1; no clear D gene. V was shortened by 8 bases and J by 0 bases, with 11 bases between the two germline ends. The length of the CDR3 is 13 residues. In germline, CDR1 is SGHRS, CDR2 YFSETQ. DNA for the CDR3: TGCGCCAGTCAACGTCAGTTGAACACTGAAGCTTTCTTT. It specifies CASQRQLNTEAFF.

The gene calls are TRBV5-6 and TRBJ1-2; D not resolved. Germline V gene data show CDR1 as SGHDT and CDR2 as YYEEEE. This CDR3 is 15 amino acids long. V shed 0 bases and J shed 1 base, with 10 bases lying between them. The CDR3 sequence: CASSLGVAVNYGYTF. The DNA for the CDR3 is TGTGCCAGCAGCTTGGGGGTAGCGGTTAACTATGGCTACACCTTC.

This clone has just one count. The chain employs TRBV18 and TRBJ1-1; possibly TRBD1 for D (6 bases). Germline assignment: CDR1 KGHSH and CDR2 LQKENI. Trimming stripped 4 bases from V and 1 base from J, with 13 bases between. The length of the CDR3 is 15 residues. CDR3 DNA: TGTGCCAGCTCACGCGCGGACAGCAAGAACACTGAAGCTTTCTTT. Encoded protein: CASSRADSKNTEAFF.

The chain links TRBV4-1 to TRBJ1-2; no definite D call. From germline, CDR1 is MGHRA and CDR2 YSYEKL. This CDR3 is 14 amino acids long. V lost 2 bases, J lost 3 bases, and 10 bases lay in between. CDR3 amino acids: CASSQIVQYYGYTF. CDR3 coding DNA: TGCGCCAGCAGCCAAATTGTCCAGTACTATGGCTACACCTTC.

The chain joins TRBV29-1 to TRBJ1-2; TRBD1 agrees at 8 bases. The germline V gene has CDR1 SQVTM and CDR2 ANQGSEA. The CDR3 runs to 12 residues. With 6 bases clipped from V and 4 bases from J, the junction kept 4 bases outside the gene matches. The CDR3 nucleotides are TGCAGCGTGGGACAGGAAGGCTATGGCTACACCTTC. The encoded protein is CSVGQEGYGYTF.

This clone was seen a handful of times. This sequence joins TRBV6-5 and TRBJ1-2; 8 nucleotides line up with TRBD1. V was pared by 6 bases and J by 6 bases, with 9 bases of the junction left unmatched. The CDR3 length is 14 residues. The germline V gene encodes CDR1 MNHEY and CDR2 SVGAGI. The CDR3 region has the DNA TGTGCCAGCAGAAGACCAGGACAGGGCAATGGCTACACCTTC. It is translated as CASRRPGQGNGYTF.

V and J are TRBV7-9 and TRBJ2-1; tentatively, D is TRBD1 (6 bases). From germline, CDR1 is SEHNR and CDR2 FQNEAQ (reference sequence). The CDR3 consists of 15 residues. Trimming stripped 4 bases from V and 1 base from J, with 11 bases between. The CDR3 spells CASSSGVGSYNEQFF. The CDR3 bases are TGTGCCAGCAGCTCAGGGGTAGGGTCCTACAATGAGCAGTTCTTC.

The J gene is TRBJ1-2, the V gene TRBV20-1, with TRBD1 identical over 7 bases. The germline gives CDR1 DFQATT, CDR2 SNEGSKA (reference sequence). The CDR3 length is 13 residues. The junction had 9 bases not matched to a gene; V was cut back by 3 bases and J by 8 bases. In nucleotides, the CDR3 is TGCAGTGCTAGTACAGGGGAACTGGAAGGCTACACCTTC. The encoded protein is CSASTGELEGYTF.

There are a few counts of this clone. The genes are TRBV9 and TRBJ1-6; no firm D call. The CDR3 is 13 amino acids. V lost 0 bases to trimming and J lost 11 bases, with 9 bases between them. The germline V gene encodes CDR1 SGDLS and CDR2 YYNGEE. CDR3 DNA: TGTGCCAGCAGCGTAGCCGGCGTCGCACCCCTCCACTTT. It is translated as CASSVAGVAPLHF.

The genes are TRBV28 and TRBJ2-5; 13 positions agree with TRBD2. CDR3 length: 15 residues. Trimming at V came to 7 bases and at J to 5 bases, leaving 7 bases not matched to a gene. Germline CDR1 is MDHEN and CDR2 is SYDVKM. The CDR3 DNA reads TGTGCCAGCATCCCTGGGACTAGCGGGATTGAGACCCAGTACTTC. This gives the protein CASIPGTSGIETQYF.

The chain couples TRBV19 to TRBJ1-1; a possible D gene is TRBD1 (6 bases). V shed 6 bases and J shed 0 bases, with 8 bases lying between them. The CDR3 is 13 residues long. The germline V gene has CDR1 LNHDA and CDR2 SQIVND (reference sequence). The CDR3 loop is CASRGGLNTEAFF. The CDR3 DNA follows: TGTGCCAGTAGGGGGGGGCTGAACACTGAAGCTTTCTTT.

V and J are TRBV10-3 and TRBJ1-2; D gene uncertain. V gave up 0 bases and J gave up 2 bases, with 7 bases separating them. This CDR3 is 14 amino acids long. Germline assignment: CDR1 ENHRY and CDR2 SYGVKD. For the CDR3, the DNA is TGTGCCATCAGTGAGTCCTTCGGAAACTATGGCTACACCTTC. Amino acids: CAISESFGNYGYTF.

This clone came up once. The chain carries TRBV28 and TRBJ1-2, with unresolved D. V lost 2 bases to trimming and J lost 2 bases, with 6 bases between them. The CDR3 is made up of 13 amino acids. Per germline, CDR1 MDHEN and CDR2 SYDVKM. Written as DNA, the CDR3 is TGTGCCAGCAGTTTACCAGTCAACTATGGCTACACCTTC. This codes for CASSLPVNYGYTF.

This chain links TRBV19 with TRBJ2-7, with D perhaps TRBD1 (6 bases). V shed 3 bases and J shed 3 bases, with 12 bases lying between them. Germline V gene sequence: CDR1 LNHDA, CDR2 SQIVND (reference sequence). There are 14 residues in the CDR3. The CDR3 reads CASSIRTDIYEQYF. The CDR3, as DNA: TGTGCCAGTAGTATTCGGACAGATATCTACGAGCAGTACTTC.

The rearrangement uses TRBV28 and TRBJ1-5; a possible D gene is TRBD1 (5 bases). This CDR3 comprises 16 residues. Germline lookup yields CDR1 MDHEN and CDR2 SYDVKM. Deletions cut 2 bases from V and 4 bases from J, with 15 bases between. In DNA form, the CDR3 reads TGTGCCAGCAGTTTAAACCAGGGCCGCGTTAATCAGCCCCAGCATTTT. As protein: CASSLNQGRVNQPQHF. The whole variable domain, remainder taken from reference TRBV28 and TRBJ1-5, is DVKVTQSSRYLVKRTGEKVFLECVQDMDHENMFWYRQDPGLGLRLIYFSYDVKMKEKGDIPEGYSVSREKKERFSLILESASTNQTSMYLCASSLNQGRVNQPQHFGDGTRLSIL.

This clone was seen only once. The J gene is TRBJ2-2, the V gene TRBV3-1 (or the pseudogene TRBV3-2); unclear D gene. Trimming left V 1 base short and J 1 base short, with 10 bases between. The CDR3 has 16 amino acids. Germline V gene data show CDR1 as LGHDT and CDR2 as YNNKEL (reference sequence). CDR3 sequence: CASSQALGLNTGELFF. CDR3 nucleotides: TGTGCCAGCAGCCAAGCTTTAGGGTTGAACACCGGGGAGCTGTTTTTT.

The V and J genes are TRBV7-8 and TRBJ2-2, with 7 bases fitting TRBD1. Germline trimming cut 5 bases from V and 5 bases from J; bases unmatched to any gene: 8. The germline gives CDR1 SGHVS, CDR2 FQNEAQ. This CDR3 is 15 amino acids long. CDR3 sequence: CASSVPGQITGELFF. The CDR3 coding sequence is TGTGCCAGCAGCGTTCCGGGACAGATAACCGGGGAGCTGTTTTTT.

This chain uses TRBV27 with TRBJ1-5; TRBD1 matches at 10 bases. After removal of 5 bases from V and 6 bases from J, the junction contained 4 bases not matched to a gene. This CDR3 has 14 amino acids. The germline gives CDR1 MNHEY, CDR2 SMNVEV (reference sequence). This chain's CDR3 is CASSVGTGVQPQHF. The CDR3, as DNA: TGTGCCAGCAGTGTCGGGACAGGGGTTCAGCCCCAGCATTTT.

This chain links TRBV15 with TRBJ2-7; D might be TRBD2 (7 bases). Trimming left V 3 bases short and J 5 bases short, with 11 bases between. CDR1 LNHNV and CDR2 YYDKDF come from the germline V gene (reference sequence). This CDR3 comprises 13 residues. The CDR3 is CATSREGGNEQYF. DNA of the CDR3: TGTGCCACCAGCAGGGAGGGGGGGAACGAGCAGTACTTC.

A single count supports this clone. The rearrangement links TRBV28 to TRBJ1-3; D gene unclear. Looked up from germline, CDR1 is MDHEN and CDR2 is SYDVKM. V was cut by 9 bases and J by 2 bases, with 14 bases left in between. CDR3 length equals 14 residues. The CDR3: CASLEAQAGNTIYF. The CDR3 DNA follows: TGTGCCAGTCTAGAGGCCCAAGCTGGAAACACCATATATTTT.

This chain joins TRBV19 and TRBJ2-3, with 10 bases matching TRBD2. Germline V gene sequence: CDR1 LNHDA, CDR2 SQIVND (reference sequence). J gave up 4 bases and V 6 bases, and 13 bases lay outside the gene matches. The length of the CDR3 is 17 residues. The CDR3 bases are TGTGCCAGTAGCGCCTCCCCAGCGGGAGGGGGGTCAGATACGCAGTATTTT. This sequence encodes CASSASPAGGGSDTQYF. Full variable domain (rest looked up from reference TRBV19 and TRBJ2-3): DGGITQSPKYLFRKEGQNVTLSCEQNLNHDAMYWYRQDPGQGLRLIYYSQIVNDFQKGDIAEGYSVSREKKESFPLTVTSAQKNPTAFYLCASSASPAGGGSDTQYFGPGTRLTVL.

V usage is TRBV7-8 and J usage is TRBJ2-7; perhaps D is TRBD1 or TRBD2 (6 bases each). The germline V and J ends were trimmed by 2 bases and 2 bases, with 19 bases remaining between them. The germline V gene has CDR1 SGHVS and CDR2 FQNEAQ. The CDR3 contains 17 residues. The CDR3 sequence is CASSLRRGGRPPYEQYF. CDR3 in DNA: TGTGCCAGCAGCTTACGACGAGGGGGGCGCCCCCCCTACGAGCAGTACTTC.

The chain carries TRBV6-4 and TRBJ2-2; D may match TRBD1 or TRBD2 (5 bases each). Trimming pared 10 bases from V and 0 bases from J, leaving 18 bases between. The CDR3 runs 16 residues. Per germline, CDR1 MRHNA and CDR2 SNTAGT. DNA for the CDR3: TGTGCCACTTCGAGGGGCAGATCATCGAACACCGGGGAGCTGTTTTTT. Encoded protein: CATSRGRSSNTGELFF.